The 3 T cell receptor beta chains reported below all come from one sample, sequenced in a study of blood T cell repertoires in COVID-19. TCRdb's table, derived via immunoSEQ multiplex PCR, lists solely in-frame clones and lacks some. The sample yields approximately 94,000 clones, 80% to 95% seen once. The sample consisted of peripheral blood. All receptors derive from a man aged 50 to 60 with active COVID-19.

The count of this clone is one. The chain is built from TRBV6-5 and TRBJ1-1; 10 nucleotides agree with TRBD1. Losses at the gene ends were 8 bases for V and 4 bases for J; bases not matched to a gene: 1. CDR1 and CDR2 (germline): MNHEY, SVGAGI. The CDR3 loop spans 12 amino acids. Written as DNA, the CDR3 is TGTGCCAGCGGGACAGGGGTCACTGAAGCTTTCTTT. As protein: CASGTGVTEAFF.

This clone has just one count. The chain carries TRBV5-1 and TRBJ2-7; tentatively, D is TRBD1 (5 bases). Deletions cut 4 bases from V and 7 bases from J, with 9 bases between. The CDR3 length is 11 residues. Germline CDR1 reads SGHRS; CDR2 reads YFSETQ. The DNA for the CDR3 is TGCGCCAGCAGCCATGACAGAGAGCAGTACTTC. Protein: CASSHDREQYF.

The rearrangement links TRBV7-2 to TRBJ2-1; D is perhaps TRBD1 (6 bases). Germline V gene data show CDR1 as SGHTA and CDR2 as FQGNSA. V was shortened by 4 bases and J by 8 bases, with 12 bases between the two germline ends. The CDR3 totals 13 residues. This CDR3 is CASSSLQGHEQFF. The CDR3 region has the DNA TGTGCCAGCAGCTCGCTACAGGGCCATGAGCAGTTCTTC.